This T cell receptor beta chain was found in a study of T-cell reconstitution after alpha-beta-depleted transplantation in children. Unique molecular identifiers were used to barcode this TCRbeta library. A single record per CDR3 protein comes from TCRdb applying MiXCR to the PCR reads. Seen here are 130,000 to 150,000 distinct CDR3 sequences, more than 8% observed once, and the top ten hold around a sixth. This clonotype was detected many times. Its antigen remains unknown. The study's findings and limits: Counts and diversity of T cells one year after transplant came mostly from newly produced T cells.

Germline CDR1 is SGHRS and CDR2 is YFSETQ. This CDR3 region has 13 residues. V was shortened by 4 bases and J by 3 bases, with 10 bases between the two germline ends. The sample in question was PBMCs, mostly from graft donor cells, obtained 180 days after TCRalphabeta/CD19-depleted stem cell transplant. The chain has TRBV5-1 and TRBJ2-5; D might be TRBD1 (6 bases). This TCR was sampled from a female patient aged 2 to 10 who had a stem cell transplant for congenital amegakaryocytic thrombocytopenia, so the T cells may come from the graft donor. In DNA form, the CDR3 reads TGCGCCAGCAGCCGGGACATTGAAGAGACCCAGTACTTC. Translated: CASSRDIEETQYF.